This T cell receptor beta chain was captured by sequencing in a study of blood T cell repertoires in COVID-19. Across the study: Samples came from the United States, Italy and Spain, spanning acute and convalescent COVID-19. PBMCs, B-cell-depleted T cells, or T cells provided the cDNA or gDNA that made up the material.

The CDR3 contains 16 residues. Germline V gene data show CDR1 as SGHRS and CDR2 as YFSETQ. V was pared by 0 bases and J by 5 bases, with 15 bases between. In the original workflow: From reference gene primer amplification, estimates of nucleated cell counts were derived. Profiling relied on immunoSEQ multiplex PCR, and the TCRdb table lists in-frame clones only, not all of them. D and trimming were read from the DNA, whereas the V and J calls and clone size are those reported in that table. The table shows about 320,000 clones, with 86% occurring only once. The chain joins TRBV5-1 to TRBJ2-1, with a possible D match to TRBD2 (5 bases). The specimen was peripheral blood. The receptor comes from a woman in her forties or fifties with acute or convalescent COVID-19. The CDR3 bases are TGCGCCAGCAGCTTGGTTGTGGGTAGCGCAAACAATGAGCAGTTCTTC. It yields the protein CASSLVVGSANNEQFF.